This T cell receptor beta chain was sequenced in a study of regulatory T cells in long-lasting Graves disease. Noted time point: newly diagnosed GD, antithyroid drugs for less than 3 months. PBMCs were the source of the RNA used for TCR sequencing. The TCR beta library used iRepertoire HTBI primers with Arm-PCR amplification of CDR3. From the multiplex PCR reads, TCRdb called clonotypes with MiXCR, one entry per CDR3 protein. The table lists about 530,000 distinct CDR3 sequences, more than 15% of them singletons. Germline CDR1 is MGHRA and CDR2 is YSYEKL. CDR3 size: 14 residues. Trimming took off 0 bases at V and 6 bases at J, with 8 bases between the two ends. This clonotype was detected a few times. Antigen: not known. General observations from the study: Under persistent disease, TRBV28, TRBJ1-2 and TRBJ2-5 were used preferentially.

Separately, the same data were catalogued under a study of T cells in Graves' hyperthyroidism and ophthalmopathy. This second report adds: Researchers defined stable Graves' hyperthyroidism as no ophthalmopathy progression within 18 months. Using the HTBI primer set, a first-round RT-PCR was run on the TCR CDR3.

The rearrangement links TRBV4-1 to TRBJ1-4; D gene uncertain. The receptor comes from a woman aged 35-65 years with Graves disease. The source material was peripheral blood mononuclear cells (PBMCs), sampled at new diagnosis, from a patient treated with antithyroid drugs. This chain's CDR3 is CASSQDPGYEKLFF. The DNA of the CDR3 is TGCGCCAGCAGCCAAGACCCGGGTTATGAAAAACTGTTTTTT.